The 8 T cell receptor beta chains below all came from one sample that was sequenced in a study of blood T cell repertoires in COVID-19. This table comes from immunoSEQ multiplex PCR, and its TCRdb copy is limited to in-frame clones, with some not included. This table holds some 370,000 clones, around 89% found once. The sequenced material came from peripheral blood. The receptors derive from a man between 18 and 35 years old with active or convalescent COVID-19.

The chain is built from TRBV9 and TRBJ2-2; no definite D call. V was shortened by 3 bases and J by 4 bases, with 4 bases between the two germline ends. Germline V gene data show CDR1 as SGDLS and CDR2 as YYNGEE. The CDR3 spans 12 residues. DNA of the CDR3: TGTGCCAGCAGCGCACTCACCGGGGAGCTGTTTTTT. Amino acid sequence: CASSALTGELFF.

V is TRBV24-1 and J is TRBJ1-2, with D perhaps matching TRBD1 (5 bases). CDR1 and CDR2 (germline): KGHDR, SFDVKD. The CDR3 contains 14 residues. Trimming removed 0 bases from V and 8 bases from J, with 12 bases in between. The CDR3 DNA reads TGTGCCACCAGTGATTTGCGGGGGTATGAAGGCTACACCTTC. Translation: CATSDLRGYEGYTF.

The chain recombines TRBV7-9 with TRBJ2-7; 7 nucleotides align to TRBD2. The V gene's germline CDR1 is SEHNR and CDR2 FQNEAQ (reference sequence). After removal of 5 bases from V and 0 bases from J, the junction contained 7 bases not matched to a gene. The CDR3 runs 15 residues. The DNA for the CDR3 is TGTGCCAGCAGCCAGAGCGGGAAATTCTCCTACGAGCAGTACTTC. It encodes CASSQSGKFSYEQYF.

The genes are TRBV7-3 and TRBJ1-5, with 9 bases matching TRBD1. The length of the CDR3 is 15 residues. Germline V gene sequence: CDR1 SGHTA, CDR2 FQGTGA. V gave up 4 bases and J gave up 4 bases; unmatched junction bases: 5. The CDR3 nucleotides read TGTGCCAGCAGCTCGACAGGGGGGAGGAATCAGCCCCAGCATTTT. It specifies CASSSTGGRNQPQHF.

CDR3 region: CASSDRTSGTGELFF. The CDR3 bases are TGTGCCAGCAGCGACCGGACTAGCGGCACCGGGGAGCTGTTTTTT. The J gene is TRBJ2-2, the V gene TRBV7-3; 10 bases map to TRBD2. Germline V gene sequence: CDR1 SGHTA, CDR2 FQGTGA. With V trimmed by 5 bases and J by 4 bases, 4 bases remained unmatched. This CDR3 has 15 amino acids.

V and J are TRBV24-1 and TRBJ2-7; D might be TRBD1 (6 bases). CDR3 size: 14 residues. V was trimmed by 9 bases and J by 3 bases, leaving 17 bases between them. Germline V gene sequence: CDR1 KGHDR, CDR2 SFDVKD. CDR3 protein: CATAGGRGFYEQYF. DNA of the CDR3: TGTGCCACCGCTGGCGGCAGGGGCTTCTACGAGCAGTACTTC.

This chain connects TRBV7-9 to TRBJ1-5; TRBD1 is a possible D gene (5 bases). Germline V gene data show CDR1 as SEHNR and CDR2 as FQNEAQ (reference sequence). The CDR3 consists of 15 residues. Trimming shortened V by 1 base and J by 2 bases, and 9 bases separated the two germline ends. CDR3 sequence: CASSLGGQGNQPQHF. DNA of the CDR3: TGTGCCAGCAGCTTAGGAGGACAAGGCAATCAGCCCCAGCATTTT.

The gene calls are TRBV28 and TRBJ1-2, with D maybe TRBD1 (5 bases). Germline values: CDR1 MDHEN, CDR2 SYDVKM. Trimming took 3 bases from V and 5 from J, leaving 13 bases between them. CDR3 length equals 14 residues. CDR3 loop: CASSLGGVSYGYTF. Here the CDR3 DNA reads TGTGCCAGCAGTTTGGGAGGGGTCTCATATGGCTACACCTTC.